The source of this TCR beta chain is a study of T cell changes during pregnancy in multiple sclerosis. Profiling relied on immunoSEQ multiplex PCR, and the TCRdb table lists in-frame clones only, not all of them. The table has roughly 69,000 clones, 92% seen once. V was shortened by 0 bases and J by 4 bases, with 10 bases between the two germline ends. Germline V gives CDR1 MGHRA, CDR2 YSYEKL. The CDR3 is 14 residues long. The material was peripheral blood, obtained after pregnancy. The TCR comes from a female donor with multiple sclerosis, enrolled in a pregnancy study. J is TRBJ2-7 and V is TRBV4-1; D is uncertain. CDR3 sequence: CASSQDGPGYEQYF. The CDR3 DNA follows: TGCGCCAGCAGCCAAGATGGGCCCGGATACGAGCAGTACTTC.